The 5 T cell receptor beta chains below come from one sample, sequenced in a study of regulatory T cells in long-lasting Graves disease. Researchers made TCR beta libraries by using iRepertoire HTBI primers and running Arm-PCR on CDR3 regions. TCRdb recomputed calls from the multiplex PCR reads with MiXCR, one row per CDR3 protein. The table includes around 450,000 distinct CDR3 sequences, roughly 21% detected once. As to time point: persistent/refractory GD, antithyroid drugs over 5 years with positive TRAb. The TCR library was prepared using RNA isolated from PBMCs. This sample comprised peripheral blood mononuclear cells (PBMCs), obtained when the disease was refractory, from a patient treated with antithyroid drugs. All receptors derive from a female donor with Graves disease.

The chain links TRBV28 to TRBJ1-5; 7 positions match TRBD1. V shed 5 bases and J 7 bases; nucleotides not matched to a gene: 8. The CDR3 sequence is 14 residues long. From germline, CDR1 is MDHEN and CDR2 SYDVKM. The CDR3 coding sequence is TGTGCCAGCAGTCTCCAGGGGGGAAGCCAGCCCCAGCATTTT. The encoded protein is CASSLQGGSQPQHF.

Ten or more counts support this clonotype. This sequence joins TRBV12-3 or TRBV12-4 and TRBJ2-2; tentatively, D is TRBD2 (5 bases). Trimming removed 7 bases from V and 2 bases from J, with 14 bases in between. The CDR3 contains 15 residues. In DNA, the CDR3 is TGTGCCAGCACCCCCCCGGACTCCAACACCGGGGAGCTGTTTTTT. This sequence encodes CASTPPDSNTGELFF.

The table lists this clonotype with a few counts. The chain links TRBV12-3 or TRBV12-4 to TRBJ1-5; 9 bases agree with TRBD1. This CDR3 comprises 15 residues. J lost 5 bases, V lost 6 bases, and 8 bases had no gene match. The CDR3 reads CASSLGTGRDQPQHF. CDR3 in DNA: TGTGCCAGCAGCCTCGGGACAGGGCGCGATCAGCCCCAGCATTTT.

V and J are TRBV5-5 and TRBJ2-3, with a possible D match to TRBD2 (5 bases). V lost 0 bases and J lost 6, with 11 bases in between. Per germline, CDR1 SGHKS and CDR2 YYEKEE (reference sequence). This CDR3 region has 14 residues. The CDR3 DNA sequence: TGTGCCAGCAGCTTGGGGGCAGGCGGGGATACGCAGTATTTT. Translation: CASSLGAGGDTQYF.

The rearrangement joins TRBV20-1 to TRBJ2-7, with unresolved D. Germline CDR1 is DFQATT and CDR2 is SNEGSKA (reference sequence). The CDR3 sequence is 12 residues long. The V and J ends lost 1 base and 7 bases respectively, with 11 bases between them. CDR3 region: CSARGVGEEQYF. The CDR3 bases are TGCAGTGCTAGAGGCGTAGGCGAGGAGCAGTACTTC.